The sequence of this TCR beta chain was determined in a study of blood T cell repertoires in COVID-19. Study summary: In each case, the material was cDNA or gDNA derived from T cells, B-cell-depleted T cells, or PBMCs.

Assay: immunoSEQ multiplex PCR; the TCRdb copy retains only in-frame clones and omits some. The sample yields 250,000 to 300,000 clones, approximately 80% seen once. This CDR3 region has 16 residues. The V segment lost 4 bases and the J segment 7 bases; nucleotides outside the gene matches: 13. CDR1 is SGHVS, CDR2 FQNEAQ, per germline. The specimen was PBMCs or T cells enriched from blood (not recorded which). The TCR sequence derives from a man aged 35 to 55 who had been exposed to COVID-19. The chain uses TRBV7-8 and TRBJ1-1; 9 bases fit TRBD1. CDR3 sequence: CASSSSPLDRGGEAFF. CDR3 sequence (DNA): TGTGCCAGCAGCTCCTCTCCGCTCGACAGGGGGGGTGAAGCTTTCTTT. The full variable domain, with the rest looked up from reference TRBV7-8 and TRBJ1-1, is GAGVSQSPRYKVAKRGQDVALRCDPISGHVSLFWYQQALGQGPEFLTYFQNEAQLDKSGLPSDRFFAERPEGSVSTLKIQRTQQEDSAVYLCASSSSPLDRGGEAFFGQGTRLTVV.